This T cell receptor (beta chain) was recorded in a study of blood T cells in healthy people across ages. The CDR3 is 14 residues long. Trimming took 4 bases from V and 5 from J, leaving 13 bases between them. Germline V gene sequence: CDR1 SGHRS, CDR2 YFSETQ. This clonotype has just a few counts. Next came a second PCR, run for about 6 to 12 cycles, which used a sample-barcoded 5' primer along with a J-beta primer mix. TCRdb re-called the 5' RACE reads with MiXCR, one entry per CDR3 protein. The repertoire consists of around 500,000 distinct CDR3 sequences, with more than 45% occurring once and the leading ten covering around 23%.

The sequence derives from a man aged 80 or over in good health. The sample comprised blood. V usage is TRBV5-1 and J usage is TRBJ2-1, with D possibly matching TRBD1 (6 bases). DNA for the CDR3: TGCGCCAGCAGCGGTGGACAGAAAAACAATGAGCAGTTCTTC. Translating gives CASSGGQKNNEQFF.